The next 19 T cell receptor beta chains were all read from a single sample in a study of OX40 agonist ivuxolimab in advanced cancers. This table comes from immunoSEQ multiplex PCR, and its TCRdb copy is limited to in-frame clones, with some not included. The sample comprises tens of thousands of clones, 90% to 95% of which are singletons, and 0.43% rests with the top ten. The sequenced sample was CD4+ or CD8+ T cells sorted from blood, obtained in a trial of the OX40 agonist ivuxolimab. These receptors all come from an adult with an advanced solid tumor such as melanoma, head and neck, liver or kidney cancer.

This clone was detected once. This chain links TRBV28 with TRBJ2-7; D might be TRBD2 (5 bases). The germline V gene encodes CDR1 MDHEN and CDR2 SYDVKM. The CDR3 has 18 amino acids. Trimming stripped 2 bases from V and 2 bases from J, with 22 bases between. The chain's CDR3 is CASSLGMWETPSPYEQYF. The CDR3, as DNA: TGTGCCAGCAGTTTAGGTATGTGGGAGACCCCCTCCCCCTACGAGCAGTACTTC.

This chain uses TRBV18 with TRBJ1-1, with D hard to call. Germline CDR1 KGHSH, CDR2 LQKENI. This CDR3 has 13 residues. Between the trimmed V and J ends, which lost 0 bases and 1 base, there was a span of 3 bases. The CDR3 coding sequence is TGTGCCAGCTCACCACCCGCGAACACTGAAGCTTTCTTT. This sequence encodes CASSPPANTEAFF.

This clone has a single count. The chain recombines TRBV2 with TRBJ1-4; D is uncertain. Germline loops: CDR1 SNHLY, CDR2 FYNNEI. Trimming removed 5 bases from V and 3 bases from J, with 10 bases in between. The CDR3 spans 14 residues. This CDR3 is CASSPAGANEKLFF. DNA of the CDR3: TGTGCCAGCAGTCCCGCCGGAGCTAATGAAAAACTGTTTTTT.

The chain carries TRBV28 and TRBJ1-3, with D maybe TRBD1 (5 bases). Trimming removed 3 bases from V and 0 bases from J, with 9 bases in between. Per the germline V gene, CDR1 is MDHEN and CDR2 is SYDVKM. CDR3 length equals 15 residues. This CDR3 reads CASSLGRLSGNTIYF. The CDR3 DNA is TGTGCCAGCAGTTTGGGACGACTCTCTGGAAACACCATATATTTT.

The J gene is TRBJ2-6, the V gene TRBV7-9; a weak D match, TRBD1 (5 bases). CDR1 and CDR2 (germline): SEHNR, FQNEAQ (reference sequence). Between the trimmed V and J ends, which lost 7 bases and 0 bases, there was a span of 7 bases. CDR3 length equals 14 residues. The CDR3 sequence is CASTDSSGANVLTF. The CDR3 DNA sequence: TGTGCCAGCACCGACAGCTCTGGGGCCAACGTCCTGACTTTC.

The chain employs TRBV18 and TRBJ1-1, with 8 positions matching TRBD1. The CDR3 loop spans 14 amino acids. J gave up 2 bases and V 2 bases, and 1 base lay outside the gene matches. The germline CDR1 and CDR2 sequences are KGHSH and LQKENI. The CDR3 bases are TGTGCCAGCTCACCAGGACAGGGCAACACTGAAGCTTTCTTT. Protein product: CASSPGQGNTEAFF. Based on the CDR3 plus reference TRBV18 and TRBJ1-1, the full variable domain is NAGVMQNPRHLVRRRGQEARLRCSPMKGHSHVYWYRQLPEEGLKFMVYLQKENIIDESGMPKERFSAEFPKEGPSILRIQQVVRGDSAAYFCASSPGQGNTEAFFGQGTRLTVV.

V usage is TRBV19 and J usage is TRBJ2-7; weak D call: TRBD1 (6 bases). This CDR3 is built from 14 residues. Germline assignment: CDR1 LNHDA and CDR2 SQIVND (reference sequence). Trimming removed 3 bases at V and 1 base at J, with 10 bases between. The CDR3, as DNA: TGTGCCAGTAGTATGGGGCAGGGGTCCTACGAGCAGTACTTC. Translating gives CASSMGQGSYEQYF.

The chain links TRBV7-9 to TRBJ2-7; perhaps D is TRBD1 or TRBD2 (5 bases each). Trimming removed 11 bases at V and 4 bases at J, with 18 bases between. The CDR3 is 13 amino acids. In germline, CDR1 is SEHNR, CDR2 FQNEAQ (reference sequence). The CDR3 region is CAASGTSYYEQYF. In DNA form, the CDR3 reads TGTGCCGCATCCGGGACGTCGTATTACGAGCAGTACTTC.

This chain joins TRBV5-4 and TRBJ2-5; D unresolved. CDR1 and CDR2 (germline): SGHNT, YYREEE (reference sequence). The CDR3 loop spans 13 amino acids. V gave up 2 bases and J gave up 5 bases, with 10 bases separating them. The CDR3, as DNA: TGTGCCAGCAGCTTAAGCCCCGGGGAGACCCAGTACTTC. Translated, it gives CASSLSPGETQYF.

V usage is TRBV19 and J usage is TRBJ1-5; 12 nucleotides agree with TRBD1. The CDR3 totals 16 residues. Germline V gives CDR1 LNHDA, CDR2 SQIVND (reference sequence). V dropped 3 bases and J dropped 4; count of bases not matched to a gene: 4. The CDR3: CASSMGQGAGNQPQHF. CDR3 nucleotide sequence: TGTGCCAGTAGTATGGGACAGGGGGCTGGTAATCAGCCCCAGCATTTT.

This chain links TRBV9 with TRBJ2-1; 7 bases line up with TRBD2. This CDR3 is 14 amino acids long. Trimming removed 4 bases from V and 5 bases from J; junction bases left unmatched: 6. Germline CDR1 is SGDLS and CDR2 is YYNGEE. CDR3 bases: TGTGCCAGCAGCATCGGGAGGATGAACAATGAGCAGTTCTTC. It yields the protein CASSIGRMNNEQFF.

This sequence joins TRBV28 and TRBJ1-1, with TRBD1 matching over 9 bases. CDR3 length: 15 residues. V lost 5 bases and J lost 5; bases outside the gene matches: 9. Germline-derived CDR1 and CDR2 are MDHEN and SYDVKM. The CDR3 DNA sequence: TGTGCCAGCAGTCGCCAGGACAGGGGAGGAACTGAAGCTTTCTTT. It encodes CASSRQDRGGTEAFF. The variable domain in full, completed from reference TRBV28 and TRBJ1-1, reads DVKVTQSSRYLVKRTGEKVFLECVQDMDHENMFWYRQDPGLGLRLIYFSYDVKMKEKGDIPEGYSVSREKKERFSLILESASTNQTSMYLCASSRQDRGGTEAFFGQGTRLTVV.

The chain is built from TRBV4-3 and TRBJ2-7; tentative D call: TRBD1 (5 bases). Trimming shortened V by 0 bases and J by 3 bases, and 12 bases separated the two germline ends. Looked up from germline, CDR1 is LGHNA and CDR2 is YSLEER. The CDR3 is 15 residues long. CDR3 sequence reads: CASSQDSTAFYEQYF. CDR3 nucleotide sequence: TGCGCCAGCAGCCAAGATTCGACAGCCTTCTACGAGCAGTACTTC.

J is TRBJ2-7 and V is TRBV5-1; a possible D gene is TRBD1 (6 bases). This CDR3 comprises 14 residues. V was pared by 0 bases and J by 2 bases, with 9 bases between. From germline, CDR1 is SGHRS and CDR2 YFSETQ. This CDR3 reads CASSLAGDTYEQYF. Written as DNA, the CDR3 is TGCGCCAGCAGCTTGGCTGGGGACACCTACGAGCAGTACTTC.

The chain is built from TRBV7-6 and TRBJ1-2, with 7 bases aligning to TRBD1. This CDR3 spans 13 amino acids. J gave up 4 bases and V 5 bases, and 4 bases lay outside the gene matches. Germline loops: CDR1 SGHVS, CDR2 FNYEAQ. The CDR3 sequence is CASSQGGPYGYTF. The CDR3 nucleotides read TGTGCCAGCAGCCAAGGGGGCCCCTATGGCTACACCTTC.

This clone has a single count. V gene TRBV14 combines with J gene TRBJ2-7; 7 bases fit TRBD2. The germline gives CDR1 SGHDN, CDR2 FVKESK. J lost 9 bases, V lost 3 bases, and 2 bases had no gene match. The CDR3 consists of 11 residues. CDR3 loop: CASSQGGSQYF. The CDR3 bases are TGTGCCAGCAGCCAGGGGGGGTCGCAGTACTTC.

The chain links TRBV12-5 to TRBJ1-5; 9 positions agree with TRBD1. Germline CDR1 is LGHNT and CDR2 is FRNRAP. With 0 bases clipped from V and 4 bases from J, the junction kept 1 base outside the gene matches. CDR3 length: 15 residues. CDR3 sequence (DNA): TGTGCTAGTGGTTTGGTAGGGACAGGGAATCAGCCCCAGCATTTT. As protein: CASGLVGTGNQPQHF.

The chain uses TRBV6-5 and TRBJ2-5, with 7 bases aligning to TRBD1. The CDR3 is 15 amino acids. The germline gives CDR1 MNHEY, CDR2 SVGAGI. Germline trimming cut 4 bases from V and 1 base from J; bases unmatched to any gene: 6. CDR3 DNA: TGTGCCAGCAGTTTCTGGACAGGCATCCAAGAGACCCAGTACTTC. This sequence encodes CASSFWTGIQETQYF.

The CDR3 sequence is CASTEVNQPQHF. CDR3 sequence (DNA): TGTGCCAGTACAGAAGTCAATCAGCCCCAGCATTTT. The chain recombines TRBV28 with TRBJ1-5; no definite D call. Between the trimmed V and J ends, which lost 9 bases and 3 bases, there was a span of 9 bases. This CDR3 spans 12 amino acids. Germline V gene sequence: CDR1 MDHEN, CDR2 SYDVKM.